These 21 T cell receptor beta chains came from one sample sequenced in a study of CD8 T cell repertoires and HIV-1 epitope variants. These receptors' targets are unknown. Profiling relied on immunoSEQ multiplex PCR, and the TCRdb table lists in-frame clones only, not all of them. Found here are fewer than 6,500 clones, about 62% of them singletons; the top ten hold almost 40%. The specimen sequenced was cultured CD8+ T cells derived from PBMCs. The receptors here all came from a male donor with HIV.

This clone showed up just once. This chain uses TRBV29-1 with TRBJ2-5, with 11 bases fitting TRBD2. CDR1 and CDR2 (germline): SQVTM, ANQGSEA. V shed 4 bases and J 2 bases; nucleotides not matched to a gene: 6. The CDR3 length is 15 residues. The CDR3 sequence: CSVAVASGGQETQYF. The CDR3 nucleotides read TGCAGCGTTGCGGTGGCTAGCGGGGGGCAAGAGACCCAGTACTTC.

V usage is TRBV13 and J usage is TRBJ1-1; 9 bases are shared with TRBD1. The CDR3 length is 14 residues. CDR1 is PRHDT and CDR2 is FYEKMQ in the germline V gene (reference sequence). The trim removed 4 bases at V and 5 bases at J, leaving 5 bases unmatched. The CDR3 nucleotides are TGTGCCAGCAGCTCCGGGACAGGGCTAACTGAAGCTTTCTTT. Its protein product is CASSSGTGLTEAFF.

The chain carries TRBV5-1 and TRBJ2-7; 10 bases align to TRBD1. Trimming removed 0 bases from V and 3 bases from J; junction bases left unmatched: 6. This CDR3 has 16 amino acids. Germline assignment: CDR1 SGHRS and CDR2 YFSETQ. The CDR3 spells CASSLGIGTGVYEQYF. In DNA, the CDR3 is TGCGCCAGCAGCTTGGGGATCGGGACAGGGGTCTACGAGCAGTACTTC.

V is TRBV11-1 and J is TRBJ2-5; D ambiguous. Deletions cut 7 bases from V and 0 bases from J, with 15 bases between. This CDR3 comprises 15 residues. The germline CDR1 and CDR2 sequences are SGHAT and FQDESV (reference sequence). The CDR3 loop reads CASTPFLSNQETQYF. In DNA form, the CDR3 reads TGTGCCAGCACGCCTTTTTTGAGCAACCAAGAGACCCAGTACTTC.

The gene calls are TRBV7-9 and TRBJ1-2; maybe TRBD1 (5 bases). Germline lookup yields CDR1 SEHNR and CDR2 FQNEAQ (reference sequence). V dropped 5 bases and J dropped 14 bases, with 21 bases sitting between them. The CDR3 covers 13 residues. The CDR3 sequence: CASSAGTDTSWTF. DNA for the CDR3: TGTGCCAGCAGCGCCGGGACCGATACCTCTTGGACCTTC.

A few counts support this clone. V gene TRBV2 combines with J gene TRBJ2-7; D uncertain. Per germline, CDR1 SNHLY and CDR2 FYNNEI. V was pared by 2 bases and J by 7 bases, with 9 bases between. CDR3 length: 12 residues. This CDR3 reads CASSESVREQYF. The CDR3, as DNA: TGTGCCAGCAGTGAAAGCGTTAGGGAGCAGTACTTC.

The chain recombines TRBV28 with TRBJ2-3; 13 bases line up with TRBD2. V shed 6 bases and J 4 bases; nucleotides not matched to a gene: 4. CDR3 size: 15 residues. Germline V gene sequence: CDR1 MDHEN, CDR2 SYDVKM. The CDR3 sequence is CASSRTSGGSDTQYF. DNA for the CDR3: TGTGCCAGCAGCCGGACTAGCGGGGGATCAGATACGCAGTATTTT.

The rearrangement joins TRBV6-6 to TRBJ2-3, with unresolved D. V was pared by 2 bases and J by 4 bases, with 7 bases between. This CDR3 is built from 13 residues. Germline loops: CDR1 MNHNY, CDR2 SVGAGI (reference sequence). The CDR3 region has the DNA TGTGCCAGCAGTTACACTGAGCCAGATACGCAGTATTTT. Translated: CASSYTEPDTQYF.

A few counts support this clone. The chain recombines TRBV7-2 with TRBJ1-2, with 12 bases lining up with TRBD1. CDR3 length: 16 residues. Per germline, CDR1 SGHTA and CDR2 FQGNSA. V shed 5 bases, J shed 6 bases, and the junction held 10 bases outside the gene matches. CDR3 in amino acids: CASSPPGQGAKNGYTF. CDR3 sequence (DNA): TGTGCCAGCAGCCCCCCGGGACAGGGGGCAAAGAATGGCTACACCTTC.

The genes are TRBV10-3 and TRBJ2-3; the D is unclear. The CDR3 extends over 14 amino acids. The germline V and J ends were trimmed by 7 bases and 6 bases, with 17 bases remaining between them. Germline CDR1 is ENHRY and CDR2 is SYGVKD. The CDR3 loop is CAITISGLIDTQYF. The CDR3 DNA is TGTGCCATCACTATATCGGGTCTGATCGATACGCAGTATTTT.

This rearrangement joins TRBV5-1 to TRBJ2-2; the match to TRBD2 covers 11 bases. The germline V gene has CDR1 SGHRS and CDR2 YFSETQ. With 2 bases clipped from V and 4 bases from J, the junction kept 4 bases outside the gene matches. This CDR3 comprises 16 residues. CDR3 residues: CASSLIAGGSTGELFF. The DNA for the CDR3 is TGCGCCAGCAGCTTAATAGCGGGAGGGTCCACCGGGGAGCTGTTTTTT. The whole variable domain, filled in from reference TRBV5-1 and TRBJ2-2, reads KAGVTQTPRYLIKTRGQQVTLSCSPISGHRSVSWYQQTPGQGLQFLFEYFSETQRNKGNFPGRFSGRQFSNSRSEMNVSTLELGDSALYLCASSLIAGGSTGELFFGEGSRLTVL.

This chain connects TRBV19 to TRBJ2-7; D uncertain. Germline V gene data show CDR1 as LNHDA and CDR2 as SQIVND (reference sequence). The CDR3 contains 14 residues. Trimming removed 1 base from V and 2 bases from J, with 9 bases in between. The CDR3 loop is CASSIGHLTYEQYF. The CDR3, as DNA: TGTGCCAGTAGTATAGGACACCTAACCTACGAGCAGTACTTC.

This clone was counted only a few times. The genes are TRBV12-5 and TRBJ1-1; D is uncertain. This CDR3 spans 12 amino acids. With 5 bases removed from V and 4 bases from J, the gap between germline ends came to 8 bases. CDR1 and CDR2 from the germline V gene are LGHNT and FRNRAP. CDR3 region: CASGTGGTEAFF. Written as DNA, the CDR3 is TGTGCTAGTGGTACCGGCGGCACTGAAGCTTTCTTT.

The rearrangement links TRBV27 to TRBJ1-1; 10 bases fit TRBD1. CDR1 MNHEY and CDR2 SMNVEV come from the germline V gene (reference sequence). Losses at the gene ends were 5 bases for V and 4 bases for J; bases not matched to a gene: 4. CDR3 length equals 14 residues. Here the CDR3 DNA reads TGTGCCAGCAGTACAAGGACAGGGGGCACTGAAGCTTTCTTT. Its translation is CASSTRTGGTEAFF.

This sequence joins TRBV7-8 and TRBJ1-2, with a possible D match to TRBD1 (5 bases). The CDR3 spans 15 residues. V dropped 0 bases and J dropped 8 bases, with 16 bases sitting between them. Germline V gene lookup returns CDR1 SGHVS and CDR2 FQNEAQ. In nucleotides, the CDR3 is TGTGCCAGCAGCTTAGCCAAAAGAGGGGTTCAGGGCTACACCTTC. Translated, it gives CASSLAKRGVQGYTF.

The chain uses TRBV28 and TRBJ1-1; no firm D call. With 6 bases removed from V and 0 bases from J, the gap between germline ends came to 8 bases. The CDR3 runs to 13 residues. Germline loops: CDR1 MDHEN, CDR2 SYDVKM. The CDR3 DNA sequence: TGTGCCAGCAGCACCAGACTGAACACTGAAGCTTTCTTT. Amino acid sequence: CASSTRLNTEAFF.

This clone was counted only a few times. This chain joins TRBV6-5 and TRBJ1-5; 9 nucleotides align to TRBD1. The CDR3 totals 14 residues. The V gene end was trimmed by 6 bases and the J gene end by 8 bases; junction bases not matched to a gene: 8. Germline V gene sequence: CDR1 MNHEY, CDR2 SVGAGI. The CDR3 loop reads CASSPGQGWEPQHF. In DNA form, the CDR3 reads TGTGCCAGCAGCCCGGGACAGGGCTGGGAGCCCCAGCATTTT.

The gene calls are TRBV9 and TRBJ2-2, with 8 bases fitting TRBD1. With V trimmed by 4 bases and J by 4 bases, 12 bases remained unmatched. Germline loops: CDR1 SGDLS, CDR2 YYNGEE. CDR3 length: 17 residues. The CDR3 loop reads CASSLNMQGARTGELFF. In DNA, the CDR3 is TGTGCCAGCAGCCTAAACATGCAGGGGGCGCGCACCGGGGAGCTGTTTTTT.

The chain couples TRBV6-5 to TRBJ1-5; D remains unclear. The V gene lost 6 bases and the J gene lost 5 bases, with 17 bases spanning the gap. Germline CDR1 reads MNHEY; CDR2 reads SVGAGI. The CDR3 totals 15 residues. The CDR3 region has the DNA TGTGCCAGCAGCGTAGACACCGACAACTATCAGCCCCAGCATTTT. It translates to CASSVDTDNYQPQHF.

CDR3 sequence: CASSYGQKRYEQYF. The CDR3 coding sequence is TGTGCCAGCAGTTATGGACAGAAACGCTACGAGCAGTACTTC. V usage is TRBV27 and J usage is TRBJ2-7, with D perhaps TRBD1 (6 bases). Trimming took 4 bases from V and 3 from J, leaving 13 bases between them. Germline V CDR1 and CDR2: MNHEY, SMNVEV (reference sequence). CDR3 length equals 14 residues.

V gene TRBV5-1 combines with J gene TRBJ2-7, with TRBD2 identical over 9 bases. Looked up from germline, CDR1 is SGHRS and CDR2 is YFSETQ. The CDR3 loop spans 14 amino acids. The V segment lost 5 bases and the J segment 4 bases; nucleotides outside the gene matches: 7. The CDR3 loop is CASSSHSGSYEQYF. The DNA of the CDR3 is TGCGCCAGCAGTAGTCATAGCGGGAGTTACGAGCAGTACTTC.